Listed here are 26 T cell receptor beta chains from one sample, sequenced in a study of blood T cell repertoires in COVID-19. Repertoires were generated with immunoSEQ multiplex PCR, while TCRdb's copy carries only in-frame clones and drops some. The sample lists about 92,000 clones, 80% seen once, with about 8.1% in the top ten. The sample taken for sequencing was peripheral blood. The receptor source for this set is a man between 45 and 60 years old who had recovered from COVID-19.

This clone has only one observation. The chain combines TRBV29-1 with TRBJ1-2, with 11 bases that match TRBD1. Germline assignment: CDR1 SQVTM and CDR2 ANQGSEA. With V trimmed by 4 bases and J by 4 bases, 5 bases remained unmatched. The CDR3 sequence is 14 residues long. Here the CDR3 reads CSVGRDRGAYGYTF. The CDR3 nucleotides are TGCAGCGTTGGGAGGGACAGGGGGGCCTATGGCTACACCTTC.

This chain uses TRBV5-5 with TRBJ2-4, with D hard to call. Germline CDR1 and CDR2: SGHKS and YYEKEE (reference sequence). Trimming took off 0 bases at V and 0 bases at J, with 10 bases between the two ends. CDR3 length equals 16 residues. As DNA, the CDR3 is TGTGCCAGCAGCTTGGTGGCAGGAATAGCCAAAAACATTCAGTACTTC. Translating gives CASSLVAGIAKNIQYF. Complete variable domain (other parts from reference TRBV5-5 and TRBJ2-4): DAGVTQSPTHLIKTRGQQVTLRCSPISGHKSVSWYQQVLGQGPQFIFQYYEKEERGRGNFPDRFSARQFPNYSSELNVNALLLGDSALYLCASSLVAGIAKNIQYFGAGTRLSVL.

The rearrangement joins TRBV27 to TRBJ2-1; 8 nucleotides agree with TRBD2. Germline values: CDR1 MNHEY, CDR2 SMNVEV (reference sequence). Trimming cost V 4 bases and J 3 bases; bases outside gene matches: 8. This CDR3 is built from 16 residues. The CDR3 DNA reads as TGTGCCAGCAGTTCCGGGTCGGGAGGGTTCTACAATGAGCAGTTCTTC. Encoded protein: CASSSGSGGFYNEQFF.

The chain carries TRBV7-6 and TRBJ2-2, with TRBD2 matching over 8 bases. Germline V gene sequence: CDR1 SGHVS, CDR2 FNYEAQ. J gave up 0 bases and V 1 base, and 7 bases lay outside the gene matches. This CDR3 spans 18 amino acids. As DNA, the CDR3 is TGTGCCAGCAGCTTAGTCGGGGCGGGAGGAGCGAACACCGGGGAGCTGTTTTTT. The encoded protein is CASSLVGAGGANTGELFF.

The V and J genes are TRBV7-6 and TRBJ2-7, with TRBD1 matching over 9 bases. The V and J ends lost 3 bases and 1 base, in that order; junction bases with no gene match: 4. CDR3 size: 15 residues. Germline assignment: CDR1 SGHVS and CDR2 FNYEAQ. CDR3 protein: CASSFGQGPSYEQYF. CDR3 nucleotide sequence: TGTGCCAGCAGCTTCGGACAGGGGCCTTCCTACGAGCAGTACTTC. Together with reference TRBV7-6 and TRBJ2-7, the CDR3 gives the full variable domain: GAGVSQSPRYKVTKRGQDVALRCDPISGHVSLYWYRQALGQGPEFLTYFNYEAQQDKSGLPNDRFSAERPEGSISTLTIQRTEQRDSAMYRCASSFGQGPSYEQYFGPGTRLTVT.

This sequence joins TRBV3-1 (or the pseudogene TRBV3-2) and TRBJ2-7; D remains ambiguous. The CDR3 spans 12 residues. CDR1 is LGHDT, CDR2 YNNKEL, per germline (reference sequence). The V end was cut by 0 bases, the J end by 5 bases, with 5 bases between. The CDR3 DNA reads as TGTGCCAGCAGCCAAGATTATAACGAGCAGTACTTC. Encoded protein: CASSQDYNEQYF.

A single count supports this clone. CDR3: CASSNGLSTGELFF. The CDR3 nucleotides read TGTGCCAGCAGCAACGGACTGAGCACCGGGGAGCTGTTTTTT. The rearrangement joins TRBV7-6 to TRBJ2-2; tentatively, D is TRBD2 (5 bases). The CDR3 has 14 residues. Trimming pared 5 bases from V and 4 bases from J, leaving 11 bases between. CDR1 is SGHVS, CDR2 FNYEAQ, per germline.

This sequence joins TRBV9 and TRBJ2-2; 10 bases are a match to TRBD2. The J segment lost 4 bases and the V segment lost 3 bases, leaving 6 bases of the junction unmatched. The CDR3 runs 16 residues. CDR1 and CDR2 from the germline V gene are SGDLS and YYNGEE. The CDR3: CASSEAGTSVTGELFF. As DNA, the CDR3 is TGTGCCAGCAGCGAGGCCGGGACTAGCGTCACCGGGGAGCTGTTTTTT. Full variable domain (remainder filled in from reference TRBV9 and TRBJ2-2): DSGVTQTPKHLITATGQRVTLRCSPRSGDLSVYWYQQSLDQGLQFLIQYYNGEERAKGNILERFSAQQFPDLHSELNLSSLELGDSALYFCASSEAGTSVTGELFFGEGSRLTVL.

The V call is TRBV5-1, the J call TRBJ2-5; 12 bases match TRBD2. This CDR3 comprises 15 residues. CDR1 SGHRS and CDR2 YFSETQ come from the germline V gene. Losses at the gene ends were 4 bases for V and 4 bases for J; bases not matched to a gene: 5. The CDR3: CASSDTSGRRETQYF. For the CDR3, the DNA is TGCGCCAGCAGCGACACTAGCGGGAGGCGAGAGACCCAGTACTTC.

The rearrangement joins TRBV27 to TRBJ2-5, with 8 bases aligning to TRBD2. The junction had 15 bases not matched to a gene; V was cut back by 5 bases and J by 10 bases. The CDR3 has 15 residues. Germline values: CDR1 MNHEY, CDR2 SMNVEV (reference sequence). CDR3 coding DNA: TGTGCCAGCAGTACACGATTGTTAGCGGGGCAGGTCCAGTACTTC. It codes for CASSTRLLAGQVQYF.

The chain recombines TRBV12-5 with TRBJ2-7; perhaps TRBD2 as D (5 bases). The CDR3 has 13 amino acids. Trimming stripped 7 bases from V and 0 bases from J, with 10 bases between. CDR1 and CDR2 from the germline V gene are LGHNT and FRNRAP. CDR3 residues: CASALGSSYEQYF. DNA for the CDR3: TGTGCTAGTGCCCTTGGGAGCTCCTACGAGCAGTACTTC.

This chain joins TRBV5-1 and TRBJ2-7; perhaps TRBD1 as D (6 bases). This CDR3 comprises 15 residues. V was shortened by 2 bases and J by 4 bases, with 16 bases between the two germline ends. In germline, CDR1 is SGHRS, CDR2 YFSETQ. CDR3 DNA: TGCGCCAGCAGCTTACTGACAGGAGCCGAATACGAGCAGTACTTC. It specifies CASSLLTGAEYEQYF. The variable domain in full, with the rest retrieved from reference TRBV5-1 and TRBJ2-7, is KAGVTQTPRYLIKTRGQQVTLSCSPISGHRSVSWYQQTPGQGLQFLFEYFSETQRNKGNFPGRFSGRQFSNSRSEMNVSTLELGDSALYLCASSLLTGAEYEQYFGPGTRLTVT.

The rearrangement links TRBV7-2 to TRBJ2-1; 8 bases map to TRBD2. The CDR3 is made up of 14 amino acids. Trimming at V came to 3 bases and at J to 3 bases, leaving 1 base not matched to a gene. Germline V CDR1 and CDR2: SGHTA, FQGNSA. The CDR3 sequence: CASSFTSGYNEQFF. CDR3 nucleotide sequence: TGTGCCAGCAGCTTTACTAGCGGCTACAATGAGCAGTTCTTC.

The V and J genes are TRBV10-3 and TRBJ1-1; D may be TRBD1 (5 bases). The CDR3 length is 15 residues. The V and J ends lost 0 bases and 1 base respectively, with 9 bases between them. CDR1 is ENHRY and CDR2 is SYGVKD in the germline V gene. In DNA, the CDR3 is TGTGCCATCAGTGAGTCGCCAGGGCAGAACACTGAAGCTTTCTTT. Its translation: CAISESPGQNTEAFF.

This clone has just a few counts. An end of the junction does not agree with germline; a read error may underlie this. V gene TRBV3-1 (or the pseudogene TRBV3-2) combines with J gene TRBJ1-3, with D hard to call. This CDR3 comprises 15 residues. Germline-derived CDR1 and CDR2 are LGHDT and YNNKEL (reference sequence). In DNA form, the CDR3 reads TGTGCCAGCAGCCAAAGCATTGATTCCAGACCGCGGCCTAATTTT. Encoded protein: CASSQSIDSRPRPNF.

The genes are TRBV7-2 and TRBJ2-2, with 8 bases fitting TRBD2. CDR1 is SGHTA, CDR2 FQGNSA, per germline. J lost 6 bases, V lost 6 bases, and 9 bases had no gene match. The CDR3 covers 15 residues. The CDR3 region has the DNA TGTGCCAGCAGACAAGCGGGAGCCTACGCCGGGGAGCTGTTTTTT. This sequence encodes CASRQAGAYAGELFF. The full variable domain, with the rest looked up from reference TRBV7-2 and TRBJ2-2, is GAGVSQSPSNKVTEKGKDVELRCDPISGHTALYWYRQSLGQGLEFLIYFQGNSAPDKSGLPSDRFSAERTGGSVSTLTIQRTQQEDSAVYLCASRQAGAYAGELFFGEGSRLTVL.

The chain recombines TRBV3-1 (or the pseudogene TRBV3-2) with TRBJ2-7; 7 positions agree with TRBD2. This CDR3 has 18 amino acids. With V trimmed by 9 bases and J by 3 bases, 23 bases remained unmatched. The germline V gene has CDR1 LGHDT and CDR2 YNNKEL (reference sequence). This chain's CDR3 is CASTPSGVLRLAVYEQYF. The CDR3 coding sequence is TGTGCCAGTACCCCCTCGGGAGTGCTTAGACTAGCAGTCTACGAGCAGTACTTC.

V is TRBV18 and J is TRBJ1-1, with 8 bases matching TRBD1. The V and J ends lost 3 bases and 6 bases, in that order; junction bases with no gene match: 3. The length of the CDR3 is 13 residues. Looked up from germline, CDR1 is KGHSH and CDR2 is LQKENI. The CDR3 DNA reads as TGTGCCAGCTCACCCGACAGGGGCGCTGAAGCTTTCTTT. It yields the protein CASSPDRGAEAFF. Combining the CDR3 with reference TRBV18 and TRBJ1-1 gives the whole variable domain NAGVMQNPRHLVRRRGQEARLRCSPMKGHSHVYWYRQLPEEGLKFMVYLQKENIIDESGMPKERFSAEFPKEGPSILRIQQVVRGDSAAYFCASSPDRGAEAFFGQGTRLTVV.

Turning to this clone: At the DNA level, this CDR3 is encoded by other sequences in the same sample as well. This chain connects TRBV7-9 to TRBJ1-5; possible D gene TRBD1, 5 bases. The germline V gene has CDR1 SEHNR and CDR2 FQNEAQ (reference sequence). This CDR3 has 14 residues. With 0 bases removed from V and 4 bases from J, the gap between germline ends came to 7 bases. DNA of the CDR3: TGTGCCAGCAGCTTAGCGGGGGGAAATCAGCCCCAGCATTTT. It translates to CASSLAGGNQPQHF.

This rearrangement joins TRBV29-1 to TRBJ2-3; weak D call: TRBD1 (6 bases). CDR1 is SQVTM, CDR2 ANQGSEA, per germline. Trimming shortened V by 4 bases and J by 5 bases, and 7 bases separated the two germline ends. The CDR3 sequence is 11 residues long. The CDR3 protein is CSVGRGDTQYF. The CDR3 bases are TGCAGCGTTGGCAGGGGAGATACGCAGTATTTT.

The chain employs TRBV11-1 and TRBJ2-2; 7 nucleotides line up with TRBD1. This CDR3 comprises 15 residues. The ends lost 5 bases at V and 5 bases at J; junction bases unmatched: 8. Per germline, CDR1 SGHAT and CDR2 FQDESV (reference sequence). The DNA for the CDR3 is TGTGCCAGCAGCCCCGGGACAGCCCTAACCGGGGAGCTGTTTTTT. Its protein is CASSPGTALTGELFF.

V and J are TRBV19 and TRBJ1-3; the D gene is possibly TRBD1 (6 bases). The V end was cut by 5 bases, the J end by 0 bases, with 14 bases between. In germline, CDR1 is LNHDA, CDR2 SQIVND (reference sequence). The CDR3 runs 16 residues. The CDR3 is CASSFSTGHSGNTIYF. The CDR3 DNA is TGTGCCAGTAGTTTCTCGACAGGACACTCTGGAAACACCATATATTTT.

This chain connects TRBV2 to TRBJ1-5, with D perhaps matching TRBD1 (5 bases). Germline CDR1 and CDR2: SNHLY and FYNNEI. The V gene lost 7 bases and the J gene lost 3 bases, with 10 bases spanning the gap. This CDR3 is built from 13 residues. The CDR3 sequence: CASKGVSNQPQHF. The CDR3 coding sequence is TGTGCCAGCAAAGGGGTGTCCAATCAGCCCCAGCATTTT.

The J gene is TRBJ2-2, the V gene TRBV28; no clear D gene. V lost 3 bases, J lost 0 bases, and 11 bases lay in between. CDR3 size: 16 residues. Germline V gene sequence: CDR1 MDHEN, CDR2 SYDVKM. CDR3 sequence reads: CASSFPRYTNTGELFF. The CDR3 nucleotides are TGTGCCAGCAGTTTCCCTAGATACACGAACACCGGGGAGCTGTTTTTT.

CDR3 in DNA: TGTGCCAGCAGTAGGTCGCAGGGGGGAATAAATCAGCCCCAGCATTTT. This codes for CASSRSQGGINQPQHF. The chain joins TRBV2 to TRBJ1-5; 7 bases are shared with TRBD1. Per the germline V gene, CDR1 is SNHLY and CDR2 is FYNNEI. Trimming took 5 bases from V and 4 from J; bases not matched to a gene: 11. The CDR3 has 16 residues.

This rearrangement joins TRBV6-6 to TRBJ2-7, with TRBD1 identical over 10 bases. This CDR3 is built from 16 residues. In germline, CDR1 is MNHNY, CDR2 SVGAGI (reference sequence). V lost 6 bases and J lost 4; bases outside the gene matches: 12. The CDR3 region has the DNA TGTGCCAGCAGCCTTCCAATAGGGACAGGGGTTTACGAGCAGTACTTC. Translation gives CASSLPIGTGVYEQYF.